The clone carrying this TCR beta chain is a singleton in its sample. The sample belongs to a study of technical replicates of blood from several donors. Assay: immunoSEQ multiplex PCR; the TCRdb copy retains only in-frame clones and omits some. The sample has about 61,000 clones, 95% to 98% seen once. Trimming cost V 0 bases and J 1 base; bases outside gene matches: 3. The CDR3 runs to 16 residues. The V gene's germline CDR1 is MNHEY and CDR2 SVGAGI. The clonotype comes from a human donor in good health. The sample consisted of T cells isolated from PBMCs. The J gene is TRBJ2-1, the V gene TRBV6-5, with 7 bases identical to TRBD2. As DNA, the CDR3 is TGTGCCAGCAGTTACTCGTGGGGGGGGTCCTACAATGAGCAGTTCTTC. The encoded protein is CASSYSWGGSYNEQFF.